One and the same sample provided the 25 T cell receptor beta chains below, sequenced in a study of shared clonotypes between healthy human individuals. Only in-frame clones appear in the TCRdb table, and some are missing; sequencing was by immunoSEQ multiplex PCR. The profile shows roughly 300,000 clones, around four fifths of them singletons. Sequencing was performed on memory CD4+ T cells sorted from blood. Described subset: CD45RA-negative fraction. The receptors derive from a man aged 30 to 45 in good health.

This chain connects TRBV6-5 to TRBJ1-2, with 8 bases identical to TRBD1. This CDR3 is built from 12 residues. Germline CDR1 MNHEY, CDR2 SVGAGI. The V and J ends lost 4 bases and 8 bases, in that order; junction bases with no gene match: 3. CDR3 protein: CASSFDRGGYTF. The CDR3 DNA reads as TGTGCCAGCAGTTTTGACAGGGGAGGCTACACCTTC.

The chain uses TRBV28 and TRBJ1-2; D gene unclear. CDR1 and CDR2 (germline): MDHEN, SYDVKM. There are 11 residues in the CDR3. The ends were cut back, 6 bases at V and 7 bases at J, with 9 bases in the middle. CDR3 protein: CASRRSGGYTF. CDR3 nucleotides: TGTGCCAGCAGGCGCTCTGGTGGCTACACCTTC.

The chain uses TRBV9 and TRBJ2-7; TRBD2 agrees at 8 bases. J gave up 7 bases and V 0 bases, and 6 bases lay outside the gene matches. The CDR3 covers 14 residues. Per germline, CDR1 SGDLS and CDR2 YYNGEE. The CDR3 region is CASSVGTSGGEQYF. The CDR3 bases are TGTGCCAGCAGCGTAGGAACTAGCGGTGGTGAGCAGTACTTC.

The chain combines TRBV19 with TRBJ2-5; tentative D call: TRBD2 (5 bases). Germline CDR1 is LNHDA and CDR2 is SQIVND (reference sequence). The CDR3 sequence is 16 residues long. V was trimmed by 3 bases and J by 3 bases, leaving 17 bases between them. The chain's CDR3 is CASSIRWGDRKETQYF. The CDR3 DNA is TGTGCCAGTAGTATCAGGTGGGGAGACCGAAAAGAGACCCAGTACTTC.

The J gene is TRBJ2-4, the V gene TRBV29-1; D might be TRBD1 (5 bases). The CDR3 length is 12 residues. The germline CDR1 and CDR2 sequences are SQVTM and ANQGSEA. Trimming removed 6 bases from V and 2 bases from J, with 8 bases in between. The CDR3 region has the DNA TGCAGCGTCAGGGTGACCAAAAACATTCAGTACTTC. Translating gives CSVRVTKNIQYF.

On this clone: The same CDR3 arises from other DNA sequences in this sample as well. The rearrangement links TRBV4-3 to TRBJ1-1; no definite D call. Germline assignment: CDR1 LGHNA and CDR2 YSLEER. The length of the CDR3 is 13 residues. Trimming removed 0 bases at V and 0 bases at J, with 2 bases between. CDR3 DNA sequence: TGCGCCAGCAGCCAAGACCTGAACACTGAAGCTTTCTTT. Its translation: CASSQDLNTEAFF.

The CDR3 DNA is TGTGCCACCAGCAGCACCCGGGACTTACTTAATGAAAAACTGTTTTTT. It translates to CATSSTRDLLNEKLFF. The chain couples TRBV15 to TRBJ1-4; possibly TRBD1 for D (5 bases). Germline assignment: CDR1 LNHNV and CDR2 YYDKDF (reference sequence). The CDR3 runs to 16 residues. V lost 3 bases to trimming and J lost 4 bases, with 15 bases between them.

This clone was picked up many times. This chain connects TRBV7-6 to TRBJ1-4, with a possible D match to TRBD1 (5 bases). CDR3 length equals 13 residues. Per the germline V gene, CDR1 is SGHVS and CDR2 is FNYEAQ. Trimming took 1 base from V and 10 from J, leaving 10 bases between them. Here the CDR3 reads CASSLDGQGKLFF. The CDR3 coding sequence is TGTGCCAGCAGCTTAGACGGTCAGGGAAAACTGTTTTTT.

This clone was detected a few times. The rearrangement joins TRBV28 to TRBJ1-2, with D unclear. Trimming shortened V by 4 bases and J by 4 bases, and 16 bases separated the two germline ends. Germline V CDR1 and CDR2: MDHEN, SYDVKM. The CDR3 extends over 15 amino acids. The CDR3 loop is CASSSGPSVVYGYTF. DNA for the CDR3: TGTGCCAGCAGTTCAGGTCCCTCCGTGGTCTATGGCTACACCTTC.

The rearrangement uses TRBV9 and TRBJ2-1; D remains ambiguous. The V end lost 6 bases, the J end lost 5 bases, and 18 bases lay between the germline ends. From germline, CDR1 is SGDLS and CDR2 YYNGEE. The CDR3 totals 15 residues. The CDR3 here is CASTTRHNLDNEQFF. In DNA form, the CDR3 reads TGTGCCAGCACCACGAGGCACAACCTTGACAATGAGCAGTTCTTC.

This clone was observed a handful of times. This chain links TRBV14 with TRBJ2-3; 11 nucleotides line up with TRBD2. Per germline, CDR1 SGHDN and CDR2 FVKESK. V was pared by 6 bases and J by 4 bases, with 15 bases of the junction left unmatched. The CDR3 has 18 residues. CDR3 residues: CASSVLAGAAGAADTQYF. In nucleotides, the CDR3 is TGTGCCAGCAGTGTACTAGCGGGAGCGGCGGGAGCGGCAGATACGCAGTATTTT.

This chain joins TRBV7-6 and TRBJ2-5, with 8 bases lining up with TRBD1. Germline assignment: CDR1 SGHVS and CDR2 FNYEAQ. The CDR3 is 15 amino acids. J lost 4 bases, V lost 1 base, and 5 bases had no gene match. The CDR3 DNA is TGTGCCAGCAGCTTAGGCGGGACAGGAATAGAGACCCAGTACTTC. Amino acids: CASSLGGTGIETQYF.

This chain connects TRBV5-6 to TRBJ1-1; no definite D call. The V end lost 0 bases, the J end lost 9 bases, and 12 bases lay between the germline ends. The CDR3 runs to 13 residues. CDR1 SGHDT and CDR2 YYEEEE come from the germline V gene. Here the CDR3 DNA reads TGTGCCAGCAGCTTGGTGACACCTGGGCAAGCTTTCTTT. It specifies CASSLVTPGQAFF.

The chain recombines TRBV4-1 with TRBJ2-4; possible D gene TRBD2, 5 bases. CDR3 length: 15 residues. The V gene lost 3 bases and the J gene lost 8 bases, with 17 bases spanning the gap. In germline, CDR1 is MGHRA, CDR2 YSYEKL. CDR3 residues: CASSHLFRGDYIQYF. The DNA of the CDR3 is TGCGCCAGCAGCCATCTGTTCCGGGGAGATTACATTCAGTACTTC.

The chain joins TRBV6-1 to TRBJ2-7; TRBD2 aligns across 8 bases. The CDR3 consists of 15 residues. CDR1 is MNHNS and CDR2 is SASEGT in the germline V gene. J was trimmed by 3 bases and V by 6 bases; bases with no gene match: 10. CDR3 in DNA: TGTGCCAGCAGCGAGGGCGGGACTAGAATCTACGAGCAGTACTTC. The encoded protein is CASSEGGTRIYEQYF.

The V and J genes are TRBV5-8 and TRBJ1-1, with D possibly being TRBD1 (5 bases). This CDR3 region has 16 residues. Germline V gene data show CDR1 as SGHTS and CDR2 as YDEGEE. V was trimmed by 0 bases and J by 10 bases, leaving 22 bases between them. This chain's CDR3 is CASSLEWSGPKRGAFF. For the CDR3, the DNA is TGTGCCAGCAGCTTGGAGTGGTCGGGACCCAAGCGGGGAGCTTTCTTT.

Comments on this clone: Other DNA sequences in this sample translate to the same CDR3. The gene calls are TRBV9 and TRBJ2-5; TRBD2 is a possible D gene (6 bases). V lost 4 bases and J lost 4, with 11 bases in between. This CDR3 comprises 13 residues. In germline, CDR1 is SGDLS, CDR2 YYNGEE. CDR3 sequence reads: CASSPGLAETQYF. For the CDR3, the DNA is TGTGCCAGCAGCCCGGGACTCGCAGAGACCCAGTACTTC.

The chain carries TRBV6-6 and TRBJ1-5; D may be TRBD1 (6 bases). Germline-derived CDR1 and CDR2 are MNHNY and SVGAGI (reference sequence). The CDR3 is 16 amino acids. V was trimmed by 0 bases and J by 2 bases, leaving 11 bases between them. CDR3 bases: TGTGCCAGCAGTTACTCGTTCAGGGGTGGCAATCAGCCCCAGCATTTT. It yields the protein CASSYSFRGGNQPQHF.

This chain connects TRBV15 to TRBJ2-2; 7 bases match TRBD2. Germline V gives CDR1 LNHNV, CDR2 YYDKDF (reference sequence). The CDR3 covers 17 residues. Germline trimming cut 3 bases from V and 2 bases from J; bases unmatched to any gene: 9. The CDR3 nucleotides are TGTGCCACCAGCAGTGGGAGGGCCTCGGGAAACACCGGGGAGCTGTTTTTT. Protein sequence: CATSSGRASGNTGELFF.

The CDR3 loop is CASQGAWGTEQYF. The DNA of the CDR3 is TGTGCCAGTCAGGGGGCTTGGGGTACGGAGCAGTACTTC. The J gene is TRBJ2-7, the V gene TRBV2, with 8 positions matching TRBD1. The V segment lost 9 bases and the J segment 7 bases; nucleotides outside the gene matches: 11. Germline-derived CDR1 and CDR2 are SNHLY and FYNNEI. The CDR3 runs to 13 residues.

This clone was seen only once. V and J are TRBV18 and TRBJ1-1; D unresolved. The CDR3 totals 13 residues. Trimming removed 2 bases from V and 5 bases from J, with 9 bases in between. CDR1 is KGHSH and CDR2 is LQKENI in the germline V gene. The CDR3 spells CASSPNRETEAFF. CDR3 nucleotide sequence: TGTGCCAGCTCACCAAACCGGGAAACTGAAGCTTTCTTT.

The chain combines TRBV7-2 with TRBJ2-1; D unclear. The CDR3 runs to 12 residues. With 3 bases removed from V and 7 bases from J, the gap between germline ends came to 7 bases. CDR1 and CDR2 (germline): SGHTA, FQGNSA. This CDR3 reads CASSFRVNEQFF. As DNA, the CDR3 is TGTGCCAGCAGCTTTCGCGTAAATGAGCAGTTCTTC.

The chain couples TRBV6-1 to TRBJ2-1; D may be TRBD2 (6 bases). Germline CDR1 is MNHNS and CDR2 is SASEGT. V lost 5 bases and J 7 bases, leaving 18 bases between the germline ends. The CDR3 is 15 residues long. The chain's CDR3 is CASSPRGGIENEQFF. CDR3 nucleotides: TGTGCCAGCAGTCCGCGGGGCGGGATAGAGAATGAGCAGTTCTTC.

The genes are TRBV6-1 and TRBJ2-5; perhaps TRBD1 as D (6 bases). V lost 3 bases and J lost 0, with 17 bases in between. Germline V gene data show CDR1 as MNHNS and CDR2 as SASEGT. The CDR3 contains 17 residues. The CDR3 bases are TGTGCCAGCAGTGACAGGGGCGGGCAGGGTTACCAAGAGACCCAGTACTTC. Protein sequence: CASSDRGGQGYQETQYF.

A few counts support this clone. The CDR3 DNA reads as TGTGCCAGCAGCTTAGGACTAGCGGGACTCACCGCGGGGGCCAACGTCCTGACTTTC. Translating gives CASSLGLAGLTAGANVLTF. V is TRBV13 and J is TRBJ2-6, with TRBD2 matching over 10 bases. The CDR3 is 19 amino acids. Germline lookup yields CDR1 PRHDT and CDR2 FYEKMQ (reference sequence). V shed 0 bases, J shed 4 bases, and the junction held 9 bases outside the gene matches.